The 12 T cell receptor beta chains in this list originate from one sample, sequenced in a study of shared clonotypes between healthy human individuals (dated by TCRdb to the early 2020s). The library was produced with the immunoSEQ multiplex PCR assay. The clones in this table, taken by TCRdb from immuneACCESS, are in-frame only. Not every clone is retained; where verified, under half of the shortfall comes from an unresolved V gene, and the cause of the rest is unknown. The table for this sample lists about 1.9 million clones; around 93% of them were counted only once. Around 1.7% of the sample is in the top ten clones. CD8 naive samples were CD45RO-negative cells positively selected for CCR7, giving a CD45RA+CCR7+ population that excluded TemRA cells. Sequenced sample: naive CD8+ T cells from PBMCs. This sample's cell subset or site label indicates: CD45RA+CCR7+. All receptors derive from a man aged 18-30 years in good health. Some clones in this sample may be carry-over from other donors' samples.

This rearrangement joins TRBV4-1 to TRBJ2-1; possible D gene TRBD2, 6 bases. Germline V gives CDR1 MGHRA, CDR2 YSYEKL. Between the trimmed V and J ends, which lost 1 base and 3 bases, there was a span of 13 bases. The CDR3 runs to 16 residues. The CDR3 DNA follows: TGCGCCAGCAGCCAAGCAGCGGGTGCCCTCTACAATGAGCAGTTCTTC. Translated, it gives CASSQAAGALYNEQFF.

The gene calls are TRBV27 and TRBJ2-7, with TRBD1 as a possible D gene (6 bases). Germline lookup yields CDR1 MNHEY and CDR2 SMNVEV (reference sequence). V was shortened by 5 bases and J by 3 bases, with 17 bases between the two germline ends. The CDR3 is 15 amino acids. The CDR3 DNA sequence: TGTGCCAGCAGTACAAACCGGGACACCTACTACGAGCAGTACTTC. It is translated as CASSTNRDTYYEQYF.

Of note for this clone: This sample includes further DNA sequences coding for the same CDR3. The chain has TRBV5-6 and TRBJ2-7; either TRBD1 or TRBD2 may fit D (6 bases each). V gave up 0 bases and J gave up 3 bases, with 7 bases separating them. The germline CDR1 and CDR2 sequences are SGHDT and YYEEEE. The CDR3 spans 13 residues. CDR3 DNA sequence: TGTGCCAGCAGCTTGGAGGGGGGCTACGAGCAGTACTTC. Translated, it gives CASSLEGGYEQYF.

The V call is TRBV25-1, the J call TRBJ2-1, with D possibly matching TRBD2 (5 bases). The CDR3 consists of 14 residues. Trimming took off 8 bases at V and 2 bases at J, with 13 bases between the two ends. From germline, CDR1 is MGHDK and CDR2 SYGVNS. The CDR3 DNA is TGTGCCAGCTGGGTGGGCGGGCCCTACAATGAGCAGTTCTTC. Amino acids: CASWVGGPYNEQFF.

This chain links TRBV14 with TRBJ2-1, with D perhaps TRBD1 or TRBD2 (5 bases each). This CDR3 is built from 14 residues. V gave up 8 bases and J gave up 8 bases, with 19 bases separating them. Germline V lookup: CDR1 SGHDN, CDR2 FVKESK. The CDR3 DNA reads as TGTGCCAGCCGTAGGGGAGTGGGGGTCGATGAGCAGTTCTTC. Translating gives CASRRGVGVDEQFF.

The chain joins TRBV27 to TRBJ2-1; 7 bases are shared with TRBD1. There are 16 residues in the CDR3. The germline V gene encodes CDR1 MNHEY and CDR2 SMNVEV (reference sequence). V lost 6 bases and J lost 1; bases outside the gene matches: 9. CDR3: CASRLTRDSSYNEQFF. DNA for the CDR3: TGTGCCAGCAGACTTACCCGGGACAGTTCCTACAATGAGCAGTTCTTC.

V gene TRBV4-2 combines with J gene TRBJ2-7; 10 nucleotides match TRBD1. V shed 0 bases, J shed 2 bases, and the junction held 4 bases outside the gene matches. This CDR3 spans 16 amino acids. Germline values: CDR1 LGHNA, CDR2 YNFKEQ. The CDR3 DNA reads as TGTGCCAGCAGCCAAGATGGAGGGACAGGGGCCTACGAGCAGTACTTC. This gives the protein CASSQDGGTGAYEQYF.

V usage is TRBV9 and J usage is TRBJ2-7; 8 nucleotides align to TRBD2. From germline, CDR1 is SGDLS and CDR2 YYNGEE. V dropped 2 bases and J dropped 0; count of bases not matched to a gene: 4. The CDR3 is 15 amino acids. The CDR3 coding sequence is TGTGCCAGCAGCGTGACTAGCGCGAGCTCCTACGAGCAGTACTTC. Amino acid sequence: CASSVTSASSYEQYF.

In its sample, this clone was seen once. The J gene is TRBJ1-1, the V gene TRBV19; D is unclear. Deletions cut 2 bases from V and 4 bases from J, with 11 bases between. This CDR3 has 14 residues. CDR1 and CDR2 (germline): LNHDA, SQIVND (reference sequence). CDR3 nucleotides: TGTGCCAGTAGTATACGGGGAGACCTCACTGAAGCTTTCTTT. Translated, it gives CASSIRGDLTEAFF.

V usage is TRBV6-1 and J usage is TRBJ2-5, with 9 bases lining up with TRBD2. Germline assignment: CDR1 MNHNS and CDR2 SASEGT. The V segment lost 6 bases and the J segment 1 base; nucleotides outside the gene matches: 3. This CDR3 has 14 residues. CDR3 in amino acids: CASRGTSLQETQYF. CDR3 DNA sequence: TGTGCCAGCAGGGGGACTAGCCTCCAAGAGACCCAGTACTTC.

V usage is TRBV4-1 and J usage is TRBJ2-7; either TRBD1 or TRBD2 may fit D (5 bases each). The CDR3 covers 18 residues. Between the trimmed V and J ends, which lost 0 bases and 2 bases, there was a span of 20 bases. Germline V lookup: CDR1 MGHRA, CDR2 YSYEKL. In DNA form, the CDR3 reads TGCGCCAGCAGCCAAGATCCCCGGGGCCAACTCCCTACCTACGAGCAGTACTTC. Its translation is CASSQDPRGQLPTYEQYF.

V gene TRBV7-9 combines with J gene TRBJ2-1; perhaps TRBD1 as D (5 bases). The CDR3 totals 13 residues. Germline-derived CDR1 and CDR2 are SEHNR and FQNEAQ (reference sequence). The V end lost 4 bases, the J end lost 9 bases, and 13 bases lay between the germline ends. CDR3 nucleotide sequence: TGTGCCAGCAGCTGGCCAGGGCCGGGTGAGCAGTTCTTC. Protein sequence: CASSWPGPGEQFF.